This T cell receptor (beta chain) was profiled in a study of blood T cell repertoires in COVID-19. Study overall: Whether acute or convalescent, the COVID-19 samples came from the United States, Italy and Spain. PBMCs, B-cell-depleted T cells, or T cells were the source of the cDNA or gDNA that made up the material.

CDR3 length: 15 amino acids. V lost 0 bases, J lost 7 bases, and 16 bases lay in between. In germline, CDR1 is LNHNV, CDR2 YYDKDF (reference sequence). Per the authors' pipeline: Estimated nucleated cell counts came from reference gene primer amplification. Assay: immunoSEQ multiplex PCR; the TCRdb copy retains only in-frame clones and omits some. Clonal size and the V and J genes are those of that table, whereas D and trimming came from the DNA. This table has approximately 120,000 clones, 88% appearing once. The receptor comes from a human donor in a cohort sampled during active COVID-19. J is TRBJ2-7 and V is TRBV15; D may be TRBD1 (6 bases). Sample: peripheral blood. CDR3 sequence reads: CATSREGADPLEQYF. CDR3 bases: TGTGCCACCAGCAGAGAGGGGGCCGATCCCTTGGAGCAGTACTTC. Together with reference TRBV15 and TRBJ2-7, the CDR3 gives the full variable domain: DAMVIQNPRYQVTQFGKPVTLSCSQTLNHNVMYWYQQKSSQAPKLLFHYYDKDFNNEADTPDNFQSRRPNTSFCFLDIRSPGLGDTAMYLCATSREGADPLEQYFGPGTRLTVT.